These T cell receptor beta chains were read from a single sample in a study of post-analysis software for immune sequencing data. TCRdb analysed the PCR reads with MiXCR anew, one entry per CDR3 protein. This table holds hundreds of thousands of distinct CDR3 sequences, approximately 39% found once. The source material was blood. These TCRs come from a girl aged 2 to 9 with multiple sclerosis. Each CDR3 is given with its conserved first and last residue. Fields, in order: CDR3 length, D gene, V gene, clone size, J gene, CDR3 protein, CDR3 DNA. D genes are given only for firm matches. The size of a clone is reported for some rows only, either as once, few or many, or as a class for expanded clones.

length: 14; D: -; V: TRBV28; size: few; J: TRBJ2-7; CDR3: CASRKQGLSYEQYF; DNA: TGTGCCAGCAGGAAACAGGGACTTTCCTACGAGCAGTACTTC
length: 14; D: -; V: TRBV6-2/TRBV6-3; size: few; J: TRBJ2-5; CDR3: CASSWGTGRETQYF; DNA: TGTGCCAGCAGTTGGGGGACGGGCAGAGAGACCCAGTACTTC
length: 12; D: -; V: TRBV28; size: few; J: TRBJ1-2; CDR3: CAGGQGHYGYTF; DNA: TGTGCCGGGGGGCAGGGTCACTATGGCTACACCTTC
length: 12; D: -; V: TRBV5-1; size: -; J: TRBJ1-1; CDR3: CASSFPGTEAFF; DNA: TGCGCCAGCAGCTTCCCAGGGACTGAAGCTTTCTTT
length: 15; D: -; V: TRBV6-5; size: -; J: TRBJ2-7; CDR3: CASSYSGPKAYEQYF; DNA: TGTGCCAGCAGTTACTCGGGCCCAAAAGCCTACGAGCAGTACTTC
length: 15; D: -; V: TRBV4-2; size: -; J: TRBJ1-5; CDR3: CASSHADSYNQPQHF; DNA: TGTGCCAGCAGCCATGCGGACAGTTACAATCAGCCCCAGCATTTT
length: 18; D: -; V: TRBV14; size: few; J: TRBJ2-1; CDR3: CASSQRQGESFSYNEQFF; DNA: TGTGCCAGCAGCCAAAGGCAGGGAGAATCTTTCTCCTACAATGAGCAGTTCTTC
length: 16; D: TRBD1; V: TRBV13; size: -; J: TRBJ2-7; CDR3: CASSLPRTGVSYEQYF; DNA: TGTGCCAGCAGCTTACCCAGGACAGGGGTCTCCTACGAGCAGTACTTC
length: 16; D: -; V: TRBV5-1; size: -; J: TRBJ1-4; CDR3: CASSLDRAATNEKLFF; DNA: TGCGCCAGCAGCTTGGACAGGGCAGCAACTAATGAAAAACTGTTTTTT
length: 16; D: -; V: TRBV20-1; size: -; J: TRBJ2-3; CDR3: CSATQKEEGLSDTQYF; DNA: TGCAGTGCTACCCAGAAGGAGGAGGGCCTATCAGATACGCAGTATTTT
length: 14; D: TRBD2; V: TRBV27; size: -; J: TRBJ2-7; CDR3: CASSLSGRVDEQYF; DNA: TGTGCCAGCAGTTTAAGCGGGAGAGTCGACGAGCAGTACTTC
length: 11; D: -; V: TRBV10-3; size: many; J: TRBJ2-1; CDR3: CAISLYNEQFF; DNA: TGTGCCATCAGCTTATACAATGAGCAGTTCTTC
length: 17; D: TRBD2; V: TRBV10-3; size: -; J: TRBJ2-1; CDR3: CAISESRASGGAYEQFF; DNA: TGTGCCATCAGTGAGTCGAGGGCTAGCGGGGGGGCCTATGAGCAGTTCTTC
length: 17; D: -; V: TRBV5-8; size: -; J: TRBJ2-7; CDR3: CASSLVGGHRLPYEQYF; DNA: TGTGCCAGCAGCTTGGTGGGGGGACACCGTCTCCCCTACGAGCAGTACTTC
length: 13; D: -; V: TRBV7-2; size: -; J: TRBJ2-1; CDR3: CASSWQSYNEQFF; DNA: TGTGCCAGCAGCTGGCAGTCCTACAATGAGCAGTTCTTC
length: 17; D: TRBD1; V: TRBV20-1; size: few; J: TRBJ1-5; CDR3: CSARPRGTGPLLGPQHF; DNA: TGCAGTGCTAGGCCTAGGGGGACAGGGCCCCTCCTCGGGCCCCAGCATTTT
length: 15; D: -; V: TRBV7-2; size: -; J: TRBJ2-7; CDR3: CASSLRLGSSYEQYF; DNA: TGTGCCAGCAGCTTGAGACTAGGGAGCTCCTACGAGCAGTACTTC
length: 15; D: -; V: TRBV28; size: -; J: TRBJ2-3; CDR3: CASTRRRLEMDTQYF; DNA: TGTGCCAGCACCCGTCGGAGACTAGAAATGGATACGCAGTATTTT
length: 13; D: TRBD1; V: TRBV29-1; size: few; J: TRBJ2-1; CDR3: CSVDRGRNNEQFF; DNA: TGCAGCGTTGACAGGGGGCGCAACAATGAGCAGTTCTTC
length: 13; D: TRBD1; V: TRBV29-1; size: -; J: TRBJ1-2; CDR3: CSAGGTGSLDYTF; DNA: TGCAGCGCAGGGGGGACAGGGAGTTTAGACTACACCTTC
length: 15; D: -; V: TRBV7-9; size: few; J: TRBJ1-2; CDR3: CASSSQRGGGYGYTF; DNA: TGTGCCAGCAGCTCCCAGCGTGGGGGCGGCTATGGCTACACCTTC